This TCR beta chain appears in the sequencing data of a study of response to subunit inactivated influenza vaccine. TCRdb redid the calling of the RT-PCR reads with MiXCR, one entry per CDR3 protein. The sample contains about 620,000 distinct CDR3 sequences, about 10% of which appear only once. CDR3 length: 15 residues. Germline V lookup: CDR1 SGHTA, CDR2 FQGTGA. V was trimmed by 5 bases and J by 4 bases, leaving 14 bases between them. This same sample was also taken into another study, of T cells expressing NK-cell markers. As that study records: In generating TCR beta cDNA, 5'RACE template switching with UMIs was used. For several experiments, T cell sorting was restricted to the alpha-beta TCR population by means of an anti-gamma-delta TCR antibody. The same clonotypes also predominated in the CD3+CD56-NKG2C+ fraction of several donors. Clarity on HCMV specificity was lacking for the expanded NKG2C+ T cell clones.

The chain is built from TRBV7-3 and TRBJ2-2; possible D gene TRBD1, 6 bases. Here the sequenced sample was PBMCs from blood, taken on the day of vaccination. This TCR was sampled from a man aged 45-60 years who received an inactivated influenza vaccine. The CDR3 reads CASSTQTGGTGELFF. The DNA of the CDR3 is TGTGCCAGCAGCACCCAGACAGGCGGCACCGGGGAGCTGTTTTTT.